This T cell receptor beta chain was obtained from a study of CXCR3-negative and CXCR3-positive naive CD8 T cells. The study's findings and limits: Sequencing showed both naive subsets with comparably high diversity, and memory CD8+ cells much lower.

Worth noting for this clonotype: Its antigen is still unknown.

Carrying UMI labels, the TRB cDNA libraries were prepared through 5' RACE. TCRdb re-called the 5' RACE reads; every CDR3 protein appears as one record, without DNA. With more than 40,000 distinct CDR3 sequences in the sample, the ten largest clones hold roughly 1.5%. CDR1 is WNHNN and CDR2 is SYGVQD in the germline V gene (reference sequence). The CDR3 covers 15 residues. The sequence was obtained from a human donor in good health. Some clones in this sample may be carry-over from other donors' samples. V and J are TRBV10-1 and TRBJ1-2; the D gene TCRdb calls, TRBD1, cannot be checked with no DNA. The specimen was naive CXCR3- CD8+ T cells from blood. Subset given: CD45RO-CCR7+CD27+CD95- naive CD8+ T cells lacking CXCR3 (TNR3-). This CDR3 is CASSARGPANYGYTF.